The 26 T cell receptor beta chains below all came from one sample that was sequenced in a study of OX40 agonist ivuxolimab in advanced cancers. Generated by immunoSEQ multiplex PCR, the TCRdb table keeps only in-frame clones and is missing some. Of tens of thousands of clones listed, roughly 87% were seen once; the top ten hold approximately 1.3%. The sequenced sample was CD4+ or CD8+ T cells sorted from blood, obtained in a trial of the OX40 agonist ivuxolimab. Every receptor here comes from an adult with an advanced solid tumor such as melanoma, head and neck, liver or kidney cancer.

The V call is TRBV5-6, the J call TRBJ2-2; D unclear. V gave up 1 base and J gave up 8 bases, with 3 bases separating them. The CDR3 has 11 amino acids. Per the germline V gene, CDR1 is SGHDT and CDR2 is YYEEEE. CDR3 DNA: TGTGCCAGCAGCTTGTGGGGGGAGCTGTTTTTT. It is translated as CASSLWGELFF.

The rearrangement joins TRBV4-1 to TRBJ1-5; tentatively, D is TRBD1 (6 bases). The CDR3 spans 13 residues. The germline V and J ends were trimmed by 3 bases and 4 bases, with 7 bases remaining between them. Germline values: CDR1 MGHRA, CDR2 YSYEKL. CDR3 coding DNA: TGCGCCAGCAGCCAGGACAGAAATCAGCCCCAGCATTTT. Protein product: CASSQDRNQPQHF.

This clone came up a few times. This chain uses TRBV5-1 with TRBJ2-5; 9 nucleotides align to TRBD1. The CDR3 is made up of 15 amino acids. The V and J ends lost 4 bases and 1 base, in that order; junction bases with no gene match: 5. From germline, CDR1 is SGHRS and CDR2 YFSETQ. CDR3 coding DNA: TGCGCCAGCAGCCGGACAGGGGATACCCAAGAGACCCAGTACTTC. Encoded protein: CASSRTGDTQETQYF.

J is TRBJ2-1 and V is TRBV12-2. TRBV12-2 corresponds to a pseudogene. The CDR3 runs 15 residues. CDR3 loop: CASRLLRGRPNEQFF. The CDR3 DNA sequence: TGTGCAAGTCGCTTATTGAGGGGCCGTCCCAATGAGCAGTTCTTC.

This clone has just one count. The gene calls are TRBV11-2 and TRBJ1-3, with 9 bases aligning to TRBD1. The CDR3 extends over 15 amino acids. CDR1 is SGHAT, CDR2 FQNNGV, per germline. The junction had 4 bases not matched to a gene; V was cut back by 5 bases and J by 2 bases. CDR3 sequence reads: CASSPWTGAGNTIYF. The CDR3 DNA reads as TGTGCCAGCAGCCCGTGGACAGGGGCTGGAAACACCATATATTTT.

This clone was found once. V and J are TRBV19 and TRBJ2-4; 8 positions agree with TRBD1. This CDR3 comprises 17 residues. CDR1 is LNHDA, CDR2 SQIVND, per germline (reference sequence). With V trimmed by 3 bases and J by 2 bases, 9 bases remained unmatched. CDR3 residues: CASSMSRGRVSKNIQYF. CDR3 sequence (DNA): TGTGCCAGTAGTATGTCCAGGGGGCGCGTTTCCAAAAACATTCAGTACTTC.

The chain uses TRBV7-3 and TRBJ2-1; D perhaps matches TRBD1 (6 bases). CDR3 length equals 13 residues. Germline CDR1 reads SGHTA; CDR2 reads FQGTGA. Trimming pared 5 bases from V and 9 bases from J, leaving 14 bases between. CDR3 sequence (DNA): TGTGCCAGCAGCCCCCGTCAACAGGGTGAGCAGTTCTTC. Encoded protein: CASSPRQQGEQFF.

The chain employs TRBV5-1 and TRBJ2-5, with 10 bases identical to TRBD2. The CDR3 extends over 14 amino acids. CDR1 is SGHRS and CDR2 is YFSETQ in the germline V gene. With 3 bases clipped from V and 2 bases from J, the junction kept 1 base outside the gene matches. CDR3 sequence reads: CASSSTSGQETQYF. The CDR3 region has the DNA TGCGCCAGCAGCTCGACTAGCGGGCAAGAGACCCAGTACTTC.

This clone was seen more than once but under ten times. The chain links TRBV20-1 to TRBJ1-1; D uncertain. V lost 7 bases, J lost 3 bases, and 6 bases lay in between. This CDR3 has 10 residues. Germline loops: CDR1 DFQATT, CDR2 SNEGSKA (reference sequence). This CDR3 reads CSGGYTEAFF. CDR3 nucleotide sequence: TGCAGTGGAGGTTACACTGAAGCTTTCTTT.

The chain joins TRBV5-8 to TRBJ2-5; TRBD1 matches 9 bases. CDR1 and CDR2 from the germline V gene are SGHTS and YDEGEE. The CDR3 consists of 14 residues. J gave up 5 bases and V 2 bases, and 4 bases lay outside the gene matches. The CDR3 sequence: CASSFGQGLETQYF. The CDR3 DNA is TGTGCCAGCAGCTTTGGACAGGGGTTGGAGACCCAGTACTTC.

CDR3 sequence: CASSGLAGGDYNEQFF. The CDR3 nucleotides are TGTGCCAGCAGTGGACTAGCGGGAGGCGACTACAATGAGCAGTTCTTC. This chain uses TRBV2 with TRBJ2-1; the match to TRBD2 covers 13 bases. The CDR3 contains 16 residues. With V trimmed by 4 bases and J by 3 bases, 3 bases remained unmatched. The germline CDR1 and CDR2 sequences are SNHLY and FYNNEI.

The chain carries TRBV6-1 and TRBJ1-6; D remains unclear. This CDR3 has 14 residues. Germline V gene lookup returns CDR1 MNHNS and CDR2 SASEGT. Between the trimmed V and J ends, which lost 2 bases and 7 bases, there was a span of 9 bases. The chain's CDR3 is CASSERGFNSPLHF. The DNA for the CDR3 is TGTGCCAGCAGTGAAAGAGGGTTCAATTCACCCCTCCACTTT.

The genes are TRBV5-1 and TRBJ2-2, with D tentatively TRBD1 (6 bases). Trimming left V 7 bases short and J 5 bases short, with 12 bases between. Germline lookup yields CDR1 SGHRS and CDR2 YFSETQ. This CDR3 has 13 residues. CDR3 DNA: TGCGCCAGCGGATTAACAGGGACCGGGGAGCTGTTTTTT. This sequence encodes CASGLTGTGELFF.

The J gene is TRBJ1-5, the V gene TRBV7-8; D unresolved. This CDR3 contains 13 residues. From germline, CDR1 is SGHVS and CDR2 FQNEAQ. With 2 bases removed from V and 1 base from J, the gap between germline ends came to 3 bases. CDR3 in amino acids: CASSLRSNQPQHF. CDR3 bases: TGTGCCAGCAGCTTACGAAGCAATCAGCCCCAGCATTTT.

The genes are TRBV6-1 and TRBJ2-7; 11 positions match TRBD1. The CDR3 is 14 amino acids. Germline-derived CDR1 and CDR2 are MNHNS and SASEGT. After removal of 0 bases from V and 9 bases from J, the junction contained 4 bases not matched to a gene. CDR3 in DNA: TGTGCCAGCAGTGAAGCCGGGACAGGGGGAGGGCAGTACTTC. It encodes CASSEAGTGGGQYF.

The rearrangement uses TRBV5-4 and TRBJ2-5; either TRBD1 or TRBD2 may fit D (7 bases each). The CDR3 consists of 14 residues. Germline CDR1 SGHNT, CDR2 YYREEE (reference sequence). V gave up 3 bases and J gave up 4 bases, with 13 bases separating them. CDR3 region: CASSSGGGRETQYF. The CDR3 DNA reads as TGTGCCAGCAGCTCAGGGGGGGGGCGAGAGACCCAGTACTTC.

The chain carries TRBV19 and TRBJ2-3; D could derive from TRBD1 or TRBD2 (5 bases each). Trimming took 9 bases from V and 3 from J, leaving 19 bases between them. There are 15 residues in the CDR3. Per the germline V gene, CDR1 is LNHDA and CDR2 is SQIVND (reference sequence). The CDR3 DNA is TGTGCCAGCTCCTTGACGGGGCGCTTTACAGATACGCAGTATTTT. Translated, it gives CASSLTGRFTDTQYF.

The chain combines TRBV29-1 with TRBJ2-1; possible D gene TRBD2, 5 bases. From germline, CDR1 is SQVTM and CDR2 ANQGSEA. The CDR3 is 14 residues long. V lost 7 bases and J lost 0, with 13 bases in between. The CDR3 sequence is CSAPADSSYNEQFF. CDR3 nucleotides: TGCAGCGCTCCAGCGGATAGCTCCTACAATGAGCAGTTCTTC.

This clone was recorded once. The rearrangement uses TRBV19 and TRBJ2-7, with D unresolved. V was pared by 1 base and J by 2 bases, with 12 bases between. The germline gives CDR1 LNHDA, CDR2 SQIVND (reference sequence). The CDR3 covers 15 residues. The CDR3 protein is CASSIAAAVPYEQYF. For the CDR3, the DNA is TGTGCCAGTAGTATAGCTGCGGCAGTCCCCTACGAGCAGTACTTC.

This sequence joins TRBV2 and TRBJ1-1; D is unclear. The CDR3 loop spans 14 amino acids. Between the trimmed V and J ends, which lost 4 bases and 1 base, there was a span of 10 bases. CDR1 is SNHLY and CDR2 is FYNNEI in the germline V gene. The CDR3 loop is CASSASPSNTEAFF. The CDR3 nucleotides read TGTGCCAGCAGTGCCTCGCCATCGAACACTGAAGCTTTCTTT.

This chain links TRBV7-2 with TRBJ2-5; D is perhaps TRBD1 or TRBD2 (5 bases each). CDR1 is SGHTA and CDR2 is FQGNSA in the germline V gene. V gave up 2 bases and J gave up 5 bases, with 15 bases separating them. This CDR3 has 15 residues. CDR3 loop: CASSLQGGGGETQYF. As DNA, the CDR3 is TGTGCCAGCAGCTTACAGGGTGGGGGTGGCGAGACCCAGTACTTC.

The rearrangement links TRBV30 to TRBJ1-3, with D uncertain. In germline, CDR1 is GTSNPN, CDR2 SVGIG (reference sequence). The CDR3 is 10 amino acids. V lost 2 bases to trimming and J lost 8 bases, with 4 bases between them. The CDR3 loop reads CAWSLDTIYF. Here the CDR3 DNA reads TGTGCCTGGAGTTTGGACACCATATATTTT.

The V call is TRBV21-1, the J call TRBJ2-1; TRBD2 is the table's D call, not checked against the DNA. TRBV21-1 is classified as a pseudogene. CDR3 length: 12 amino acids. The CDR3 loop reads CASSRRGTEQFF. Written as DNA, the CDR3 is TGTGCCAGCAGCAGGCGGGGGACTGAGCAGTTCTTC.

The CDR3, as DNA: TGTGCCGCGTCGCGCGGCCTGGGCTCCTACGAGCAGTACTTC. It encodes CAASRGLGSYEQYF. The genes are TRBV10-3 and TRBJ2-7; D remains ambiguous. The germline V gene has CDR1 ENHRY and CDR2 SYGVKD. The V gene lost 11 bases and the J gene lost 0 bases, with 17 bases spanning the gap. This CDR3 is 14 amino acids long.

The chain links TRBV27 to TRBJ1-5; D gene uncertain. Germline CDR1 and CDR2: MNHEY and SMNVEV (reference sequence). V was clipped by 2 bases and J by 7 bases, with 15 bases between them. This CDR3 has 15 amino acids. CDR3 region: CASSLRPGGDQPQHF. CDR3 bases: TGTGCCAGCAGTTTACGGCCGGGTGGAGACCAGCCCCAGCATTTT.

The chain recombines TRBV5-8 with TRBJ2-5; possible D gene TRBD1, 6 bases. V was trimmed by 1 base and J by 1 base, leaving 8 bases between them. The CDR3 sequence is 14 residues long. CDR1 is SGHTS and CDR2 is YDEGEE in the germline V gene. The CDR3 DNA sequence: TGTGCCAGCAGCTTGAGGACAGTCCAAGAGACCCAGTACTTC. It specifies CASSLRTVQETQYF.